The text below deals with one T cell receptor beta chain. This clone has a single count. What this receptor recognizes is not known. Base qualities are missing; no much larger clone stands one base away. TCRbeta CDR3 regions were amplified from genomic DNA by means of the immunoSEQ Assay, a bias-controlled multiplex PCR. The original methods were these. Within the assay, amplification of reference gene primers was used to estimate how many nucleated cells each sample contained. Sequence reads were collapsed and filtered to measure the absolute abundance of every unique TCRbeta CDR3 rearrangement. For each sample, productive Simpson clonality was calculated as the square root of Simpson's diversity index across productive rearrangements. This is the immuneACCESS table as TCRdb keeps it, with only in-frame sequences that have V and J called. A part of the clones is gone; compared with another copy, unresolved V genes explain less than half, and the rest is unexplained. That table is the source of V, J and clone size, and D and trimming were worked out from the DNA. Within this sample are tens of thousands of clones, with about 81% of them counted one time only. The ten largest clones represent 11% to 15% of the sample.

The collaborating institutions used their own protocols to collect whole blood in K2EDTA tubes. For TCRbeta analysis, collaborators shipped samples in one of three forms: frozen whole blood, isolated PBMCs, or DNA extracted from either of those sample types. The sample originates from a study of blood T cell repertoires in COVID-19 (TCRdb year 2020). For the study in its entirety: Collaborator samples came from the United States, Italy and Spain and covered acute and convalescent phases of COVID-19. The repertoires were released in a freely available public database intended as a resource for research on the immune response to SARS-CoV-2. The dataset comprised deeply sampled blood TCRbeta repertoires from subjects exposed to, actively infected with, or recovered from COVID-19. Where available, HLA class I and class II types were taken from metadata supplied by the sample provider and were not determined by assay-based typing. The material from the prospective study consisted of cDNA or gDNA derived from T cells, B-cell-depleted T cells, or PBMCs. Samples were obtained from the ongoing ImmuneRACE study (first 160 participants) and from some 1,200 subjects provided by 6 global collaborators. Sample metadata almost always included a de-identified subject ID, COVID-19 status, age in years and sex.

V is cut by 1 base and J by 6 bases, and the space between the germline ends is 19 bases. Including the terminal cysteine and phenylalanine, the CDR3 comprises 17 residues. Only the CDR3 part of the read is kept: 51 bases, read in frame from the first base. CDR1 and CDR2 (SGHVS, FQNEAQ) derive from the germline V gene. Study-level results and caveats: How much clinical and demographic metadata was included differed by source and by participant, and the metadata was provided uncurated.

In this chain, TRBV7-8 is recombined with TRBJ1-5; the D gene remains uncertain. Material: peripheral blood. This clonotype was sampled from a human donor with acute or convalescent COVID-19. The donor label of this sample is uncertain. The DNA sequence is TGTGCCAGCAGCTTAGGAGTTAACGCTCCGGGGAGTCAGCCCCAGCATTTT. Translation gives CASSLGVNAPGSQPQHF.